The source of this T cell receptor (beta chain) is a study of T-cell memory formation after mild COVID-19. Looking at the study overall: TCR clusters showed largely donor specificity. Study findings and constraints: Clones contracting across day 15 to 85 had a balanced CD4/CD8 profile; later expanding clones leaned CD4+. Proof of SARS-CoV-2 specificity was absent for the second-wave clones that crested on day 37.

Worth noting for this clonotype: Its antigen is currently unknown.

5'RACE primed from the constant segment yielded TCR alpha and TCR beta cDNA libraries bearing sample barcodes and UMIs. Via MiXCR, TCRdb re-called the 5' RACE reads, giving one row per CDR3 protein. The table lists around 430,000 distinct CDR3 sequences, about 17% of them singletons. From germline, CDR1 is MNHEY and CDR2 SVGAGI. The CDR3 is 14 amino acids. Trimming at V came to 5 bases and at J to 3 bases, leaving 4 bases not matched to a gene. The sequence was obtained from a young man who had mild COVID-19 (a few samples of this study predate the infection). Cell type and time point are not known. Sequenced material: PBMCs or a T cell subset sorted from them (not recorded which). The rearrangement joins TRBV6-5 to TRBJ1-5; TRBD1 matches 7 bases. The CDR3 protein is CASSHGQVNQPQHF. CDR3 sequence (DNA): TGTGCCAGCAGTCACGGACAGGTCAATCAGCCCCAGCATTTT.